This T cell receptor (beta chain) is from a study of blood T cell repertoires in COVID-19. Study details: The United States, Italy and Spain were the sources of the acute and convalescent COVID-19 samples.

As processed by the authors: Using reference gene primer amplification, nucleated cell counts were estimated. TCRdb's table, derived via immunoSEQ multiplex PCR, lists solely in-frame clones and lacks some. V and J calls and clone size are given by that table; D and trimming were obtained from the DNA. The sample carries over 200,000 clones, 75% to 90% recorded once. The germline gives CDR1 SGHNT, CDR2 YYREEE (reference sequence). The CDR3 contains 14 residues. V shed 2 bases and J 8 bases; nucleotides not matched to a gene: 4. The specimen sequenced was peripheral blood. This chain uses TRBV5-4 with TRBJ2-1, with 10 bases matching TRBD2. The receptor comes from a human donor in a cohort sampled during active COVID-19. CDR3 in DNA: TGTGCCAGCAGCTTACTAGCGGGACCCGATGAGCAGTTCTTC. Its translation: CASSLLAGPDEQFF.